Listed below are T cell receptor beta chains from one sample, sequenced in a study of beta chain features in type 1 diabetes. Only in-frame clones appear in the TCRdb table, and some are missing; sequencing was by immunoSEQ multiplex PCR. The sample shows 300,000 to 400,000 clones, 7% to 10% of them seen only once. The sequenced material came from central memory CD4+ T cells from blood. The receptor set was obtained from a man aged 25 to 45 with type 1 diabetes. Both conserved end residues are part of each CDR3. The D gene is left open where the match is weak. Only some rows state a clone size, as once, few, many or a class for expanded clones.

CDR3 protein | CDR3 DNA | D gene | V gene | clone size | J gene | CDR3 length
CASSWGVEAFF | TGTGCCAGCAGCTGGGGAGTCGAAGCTTTCTTT | . | TRBV7-2 | . | TRBJ1-1 | 11
CASSFQGTGTEAFF | TGTGCCAGCAGCTTCCAGGGAACGGGCACTGAAGCTTTCTTT | . | TRBV7-2 | few | TRBJ1-1 | 14
CASKRAGPEYEQYF | TGTGCCAGCAAGAGAGCGGGCCCGGAATACGAGCAGTACTTC | . | TRBV27 | . | TRBJ2-7 | 14
CASSQSGTSYNEQFF | TGCGCCAGCAGCCAATCCGGGACCTCCTACAATGAGCAGTTCTTC | . | TRBV4-1 | . | TRBJ2-1 | 15
CASSRRDVYGYTF | TGTGCCAGCAGCCGACGGGATGTCTATGGCTACACCTTC | . | TRBV6-5 | few | TRBJ1-2 | 13
CASSYMGWNTEAFF | TGTGCCAGCAGTTACATGGGTTGGAACACTGAAGCTTTCTTT | . | TRBV6-6 | . | TRBJ1-1 | 14
CATSRAGAYNEQFF | TGTGCCACCAGTAGGGCAGGGGCCTACAATGAGCAGTTCTTC | . | TRBV15 | . | TRBJ2-1 | 14
CASSNYGQEGYGYTF | TGTGCCAGCTCAAACTATGGACAGGAAGGCTATGGCTACACCTTC | TRBD1 | TRBV18 | few | TRBJ1-2 | 15
CASSFVSSSYEQYF | TGTGCCAGCAGCTTCGTCAGTAGCTCCTACGAGCAGTACTTC | . | TRBV7-9 | few | TRBJ2-7 | 14
CASTPLAGSTQYF | TGTGCCAGCACCCCGCTAGCGGGGAGTACGCAGTATTTT | TRBD2 | TRBV7-2 | . | TRBJ2-3 | 13
CASSYLTVDTEAFF | TGTGCCAGCAGTTACTTAACGGTGGACACTGAAGCTTTCTTT | . | TRBV6-5 | . | TRBJ1-1 | 14
CATSRAGRGLNEQFF | TGTGCCACCAGCAGAGCGGGCAGGGGGCTCAATGAGCAGTTCTTC | TRBD1 | TRBV15 | many | TRBJ2-1 | 15
CASTLESGTGGHEQYF | TGTGCCAGCACCCTGGAGTCCGGGACAGGGGGCCACGAGCAGTACTTC | TRBD1 | TRBV27 | few | TRBJ2-7 | 16
CASSYSGTSGNNEQFF | TGTGCCAGCAGTTACTCGGGGACTAGCGGAAACAATGAGCAGTTCTTC | TRBD2 | TRBV6-5 | . | TRBJ2-1 | 16
CASSSGRGQETQYF | TGTGCCAGCAGTTCTGGAAGAGGGCAAGAGACCCAGTACTTC | . | TRBV28 | few | TRBJ2-5 | 14
CASSQAGQGYGYTF | TGCGCCAGCAGCCAAGCCGGACAGGGCTATGGCTACACCTTC | TRBD1 | TRBV4-3 | . | TRBJ1-2 | 14
CAISDRGGSNQPQHF | TGTGCCATCAGTGATAGGGGGGGTAGCAATCAGCCCCAGCATTTT | . | TRBV10-3 | . | TRBJ1-5 | 15